This T cell receptor (beta chain) was captured by sequencing in a study of blood T cell repertoires in COVID-19. Study in general: The origin of the acute and convalescent COVID-19 samples was the United States, Italy and Spain. The cDNA or gDNA used as material had been derived from T cells, B-cell-depleted T cells, or PBMCs.

Authors' methods: Cell counts per sample came from amplifying reference gene primers. Here immunoSEQ multiplex PCR was the method, and the copy in TCRdb shows in-frame clones only, minus some. The DNA gave D and trimming, while V, J and clone size come from that table. Of more than 150,000 clones listed, about 86% are singletons. Trimming at V came to 6 bases and at J to 3 bases, leaving 6 bases not matched to a gene. CDR1 is MNHEY and CDR2 is SVGAGI in the germline V gene. The CDR3 totals 14 residues. The chain combines TRBV6-5 with TRBJ2-7; 9 bases fit TRBD1. Sequencing input: peripheral blood. This receptor was obtained from a woman in her 70s with acute or convalescent COVID-19. The CDR3 sequence: CASRGGQGVYEQYF. The CDR3 DNA follows: TGTGCCAGCAGGGGGGGACAGGGTGTCTACGAGCAGTACTTC.